This T cell receptor beta chain was found in a study of T-cell reconstitution after alpha-beta-depleted transplantation in children. Trimming pared 5 bases from V and 4 bases from J, leaving 14 bases between. This CDR3 is built from 14 residues. This clonotype was counted only a few times. Antigen: not known. Broader study findings: At day 60, the high TCRbeta diversity found in some patients originated from recipient T cells and thymic progenitors that had survived. It was newly produced T cells that mostly accounted for T-cell counts and diversity one year after transplant. The origin of alpha-beta T cells about two months after transplant was reportedly several hundred expanded graft clones.

This sample's TCRbeta library carried unique molecular identifier barcodes. TCRdb reprocessed the PCR reads with MiXCR, giving one entry per CDR3 protein. The sample lists hundreds of thousands of distinct CDR3 sequences; less than 20% were seen once. This chain connects TRBV12-3 or TRBV12-4 to TRBJ1-1; perhaps TRBD1 as D (5 bases). The receptor comes from a male patient under 18 who had a stem cell transplant for acute lymphoblastic leukemia, so the T cells may come from the graft donor. The sequenced sample was PBMCs, mostly from graft donor cells, obtained 360 days after TCRalphabeta/CD19-depleted stem cell transplant. CDR3 in DNA: TGTGCCAGCAGTCGGAGCCCCGGGGGCACTGAAGCTTTCTTT. Translating it yields CASSRSPGGTEAFF.